The 4 T cell receptor beta chains below come from one sample, sequenced in a study of post-analysis software for immune sequencing data. These receptors lack a known antigen. Study-wide results and caveats: The study found TRBV5-6, TRBV5-1 and TRBV20-1 among 5 or 6 TRBV segments more frequent in patients than controls.

Researchers reported that TCR beta cDNA libraries carried unique molecular identifiers. TCRdb redid the calling of the PCR reads with MiXCR, one entry per CDR3 protein. The sample lists fewer than 900,000 distinct CDR3 sequences, about half occurring once. Source material: blood. These receptors were collected from a girl under 18 with multiple sclerosis.

Note on this clonotype: The junction departs from germline at one end; a sequencing error may be responsible. The rearrangement uses TRBV12-3 or TRBV12-4 and TRBJ2-7; a possible D gene is TRBD2 (5 bases). The CDR3 length is 13 residues. The CDR3 DNA reads TGTCCCAGCAGTTTAGCGCCGGGTTACGAGCAGTACTTC. This codes for CPSSLAPGYEQYF.

The table lists this clonotype with a few counts. The genes are TRBV29-1 and TRBJ2-7; 9 bases fit TRBD2. Germline V gives CDR1 SQVTM, CDR2 ANQGSEA. The CDR3 sequence is 13 residues long. V lost 4 bases and J lost 0; bases outside the gene matches: 1. CDR3 DNA: TGCAGCGTTGTTAGCGGGAGCTCCTACGAGCAGTACTTC. This encodes CSVVSGSSYEQYF.

The chain recombines TRBV24-1 with TRBJ2-1; 11 bases map to TRBD1. The junction had 6 bases not matched to a gene; V was cut back by 4 bases and J by 5 bases. This CDR3 is built from 16 residues. Germline V CDR1 and CDR2: KGHDR, SFDVKD. The CDR3 region has the DNA TGTGCCACCAGTGACCCCGGGACAGGGGGTAACAATGAGCAGTTCTTC. Its protein product is CATSDPGTGGNNEQFF.

The V gene is TRBV12-3 or TRBV12-4, the J gene TRBJ2-1, with D possibly being TRBD1 (5 bases). The CDR3 consists of 14 residues. V was trimmed by 2 bases and J by 6 bases, leaving 11 bases between them. The CDR3: CASSLNQGPNEQFF. The CDR3 nucleotides read TGTGCCAGCAGTTTAAACCAGGGTCCCAATGAGCAGTTCTTC.